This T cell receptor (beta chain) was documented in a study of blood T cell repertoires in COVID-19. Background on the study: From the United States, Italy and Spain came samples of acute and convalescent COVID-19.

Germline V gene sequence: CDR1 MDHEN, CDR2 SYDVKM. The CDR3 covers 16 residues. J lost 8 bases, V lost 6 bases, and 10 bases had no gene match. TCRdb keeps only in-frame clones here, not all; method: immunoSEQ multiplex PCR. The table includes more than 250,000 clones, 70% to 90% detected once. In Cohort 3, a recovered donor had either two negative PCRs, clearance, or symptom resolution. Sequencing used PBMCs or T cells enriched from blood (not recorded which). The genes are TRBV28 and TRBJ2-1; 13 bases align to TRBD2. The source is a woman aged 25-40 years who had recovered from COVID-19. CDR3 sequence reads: CASRGLWGLAGYEQFF. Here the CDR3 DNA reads TGTGCCAGCAGAGGACTGTGGGGACTAGCGGGGTATGAGCAGTTCTTC.